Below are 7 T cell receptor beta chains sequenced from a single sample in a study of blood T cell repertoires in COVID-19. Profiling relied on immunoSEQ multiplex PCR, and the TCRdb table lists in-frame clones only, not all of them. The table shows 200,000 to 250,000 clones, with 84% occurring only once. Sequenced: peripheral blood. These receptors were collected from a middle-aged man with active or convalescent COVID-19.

This chain's CDR3 is CASSPPGGHEQYV. DNA for the CDR3: TGTGCCAGCTCACCACCGGGGGGGCACGAGCAGTACGTC. This chain links TRBV18 with TRBJ2-7; tentatively, D is TRBD2 (7 bases). CDR3 length: 13 residues. Germline CDR1 reads KGHSH; CDR2 reads LQKENI. Trimming pared 0 bases from V and 5 bases from J, leaving 8 bases between.

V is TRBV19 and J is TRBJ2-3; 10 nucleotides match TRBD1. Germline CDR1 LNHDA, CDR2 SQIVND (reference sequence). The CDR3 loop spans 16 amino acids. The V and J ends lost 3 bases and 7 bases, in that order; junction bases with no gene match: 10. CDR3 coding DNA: TGTGCCAGTAGTATTGGGACAGGGGTCAGCCCCTATACGCAGTATTTT. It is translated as CASSIGTGVSPYTQYF.

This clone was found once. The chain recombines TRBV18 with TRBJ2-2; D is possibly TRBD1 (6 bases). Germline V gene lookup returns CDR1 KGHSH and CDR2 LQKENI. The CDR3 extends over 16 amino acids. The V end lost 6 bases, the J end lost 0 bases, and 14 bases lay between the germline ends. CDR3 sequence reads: CASSQMGTTNTGELFF. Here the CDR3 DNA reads TGTGCCAGCTCCCAGATGGGGACAACGAACACCGGGGAGCTGTTTTTT.

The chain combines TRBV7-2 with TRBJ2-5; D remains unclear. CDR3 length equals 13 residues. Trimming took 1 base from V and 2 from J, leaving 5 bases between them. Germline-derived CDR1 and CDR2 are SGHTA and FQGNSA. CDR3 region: CASSLVQQETQYF. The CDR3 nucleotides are TGTGCCAGCAGCTTAGTACAGCAAGAGACCCAGTACTTC.

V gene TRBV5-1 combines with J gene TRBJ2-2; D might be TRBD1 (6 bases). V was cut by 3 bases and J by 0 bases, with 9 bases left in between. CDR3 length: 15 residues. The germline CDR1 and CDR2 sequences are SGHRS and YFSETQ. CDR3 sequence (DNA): TGCGCCAGCAGCTCCGGGACAACGAACACCGGGGAGCTGTTTTTT. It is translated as CASSSGTTNTGELFF.

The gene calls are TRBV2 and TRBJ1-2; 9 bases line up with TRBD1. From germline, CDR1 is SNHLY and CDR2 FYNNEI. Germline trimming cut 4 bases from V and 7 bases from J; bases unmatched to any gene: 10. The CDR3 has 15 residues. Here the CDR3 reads CASSGPGTGYLGYTF. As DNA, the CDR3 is TGTGCCAGCAGTGGCCCCGGGACAGGGTATCTTGGCTACACCTTC.

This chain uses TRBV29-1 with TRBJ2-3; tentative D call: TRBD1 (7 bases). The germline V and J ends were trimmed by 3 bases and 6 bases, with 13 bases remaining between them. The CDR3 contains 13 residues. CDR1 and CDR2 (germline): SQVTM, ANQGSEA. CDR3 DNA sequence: TGCAGCGTTGACAGCCCAGGGGGGGATACGCAGTATTTT. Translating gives CSVDSPGGDTQYF.